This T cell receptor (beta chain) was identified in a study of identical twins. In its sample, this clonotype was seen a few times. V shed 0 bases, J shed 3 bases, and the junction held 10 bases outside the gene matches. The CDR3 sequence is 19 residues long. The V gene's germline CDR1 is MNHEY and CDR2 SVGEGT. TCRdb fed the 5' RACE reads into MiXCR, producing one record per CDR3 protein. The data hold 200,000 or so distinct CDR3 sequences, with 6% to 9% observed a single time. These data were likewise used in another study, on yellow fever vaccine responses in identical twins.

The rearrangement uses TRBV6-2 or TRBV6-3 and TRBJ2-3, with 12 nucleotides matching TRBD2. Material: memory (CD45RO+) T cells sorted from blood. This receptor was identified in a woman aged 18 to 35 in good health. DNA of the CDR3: TGTGCCAGCAGTTACTCAATGACTAGCGGGGGCCCCCAGACAGATACGCAGTATTTT. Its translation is CASSYSMTSGGPQTDTQYF.